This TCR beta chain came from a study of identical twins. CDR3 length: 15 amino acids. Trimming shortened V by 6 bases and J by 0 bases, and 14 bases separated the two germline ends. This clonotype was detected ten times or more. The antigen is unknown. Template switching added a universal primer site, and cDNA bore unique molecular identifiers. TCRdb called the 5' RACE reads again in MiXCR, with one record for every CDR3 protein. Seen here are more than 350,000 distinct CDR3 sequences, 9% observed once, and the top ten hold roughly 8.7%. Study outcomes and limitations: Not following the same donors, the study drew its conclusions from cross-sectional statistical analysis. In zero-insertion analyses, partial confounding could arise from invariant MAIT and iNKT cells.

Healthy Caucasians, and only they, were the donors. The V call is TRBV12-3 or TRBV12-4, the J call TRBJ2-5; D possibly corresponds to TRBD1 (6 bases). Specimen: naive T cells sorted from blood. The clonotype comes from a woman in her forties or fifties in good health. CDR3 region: CASRKGQGYQETQYF. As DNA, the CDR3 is TGTGCCAGCAGAAAGGGACAAGGTTACCAAGAGACCCAGTACTTC.